This TCR beta chain came from a study of blood T cell repertoires in COVID-19. At the level of the study: Samples taken during acute and convalescent COVID-19 were collected in the United States, Italy and Spain. PBMCs, B-cell-depleted T cells, or T cells were the source of the cDNA or gDNA that made up the material.

Germline V gene data show CDR1 as ENHRY and CDR2 as SYGVKD. Trimming stripped 5 bases from V and 5 bases from J, with 10 bases between. The CDR3 sequence is 13 residues long. Authors' processing steps: Scientists estimated how many nucleated cells there were by amplifying reference gene primers. TCRdb's copy holds only in-frame clones and misses some; the assay was immunoSEQ multiplex PCR. Clone size and the V and J calls come from that table; the DNA yielded D and trimming. The sample has roughly 240,000 clones; 80% to 90% are singletons. The chain is built from TRBV10-3 and TRBJ1-5, with D possibly being TRBD1 (5 bases). Sequencing was carried out using peripheral blood. The clonotype comes from a woman in her 70s with acute or convalescent COVID-19. The CDR3 DNA sequence: TGTGCCATCAGTAAAGGGGAGGATCAGCCCCAGCATTTT. Translation: CAISKGEDQPQHF.